The rows below give T cell receptor beta chains drawn from one sample of a study of T cell responses to AZD1222 COVID-19 vaccine. The protocol was immunoSEQ multiplex PCR, while the TCRdb copy is restricted to in-frame clones and leaves out a portion. Here the sample spans 80,000 to 95,000 clones, about 90% being singletons. The input for sequencing was peripheral blood, taken on day 0 of AZD1222 vaccination. These receptors were obtained from an adult in good health. The CDR3 runs from the conserved cysteine through the conserved F or W. The order of the fields is clone size, V gene, J gene, D gene, CDR3 length, CDR3 protein, CDR3 DNA. A D gene is named only where the DNA matches it firmly. Size is stated for part of the rows, as once, few or many counts, or as a class when the clone is expanded.

NA,TRBV7-2,TRBJ2-7,NA,14,CASSLGRGRYEQYF,TGTGCCAGCAGCTTAGGGAGGGGGCGCTACGAGCAGTACTTC
NA,TRBV24-1,TRBJ2-3,NA,14,CATSDPGGTDTQYF,TGTGCCACCAGTGATCCAGGAGGCACAGATACGCAGTATTTT
once,TRBV9,TRBJ2-1,NA,13,CASKPVSYNEQFF,TGTGCCAGCAAGCCGGTGAGCTACAATGAGCAGTTCTTC
NA,TRBV11-2,TRBJ1-1,TRBD1,16,CASSFRDRVVVGKVFF,TGTGCCAGCAGCTTCCGGGACAGGGTGGTCGTAGGGAAAGTTTTCTTT
NA,TRBV18,TRBJ1-2,NA,13,CASSPIPNYGYTF,TGTGCCAGCTCACCGATCCCTAACTATGGCTACACCTTC
NA,TRBV19,TRBJ1-5,NA,13,CASNSGGRQPQHF,TGTGCCAGTAATAGCGGAGGGCGGCAGCCCCAGCATTTT
NA,TRBV7-2,TRBJ2-5,NA,15,CASSLGGGAQETQYF,TGTGCCAGCAGCTTGGGAGGGGGGGCCCAAGAGACCCAGTACTTC
NA,TRBV10-3,TRBJ1-2,NA,12,CAIGLPGEGYTF,TGTGCCATCGGACTTCCAGGGGAAGGCTACACCTTC
few,TRBV6-2/TRBV6-3,TRBJ2-2,TRBD2,16,CASSYGTSGGTGELFF,TGTGCCAGCAGTTACGGGACTAGCGGGGGGACCGGGGAGCTGTTTTTT
NA,TRBV4-1,TRBJ2-7,TRBD1,16,CASSSYYSGGADEQYF,TGCGCCAGCAGTAGTTACTATTCAGGGGGCGCGGATGAGCAGTACTTC
NA,TRBV3-1/TRBV3-2,TRBJ2-3,TRBD2,16,CASSSRAGGSTDTQYF,TGTGCCAGCAGCTCCCGGGCGGGGGGAAGCACAGATACGCAGTATTTT
once,TRBV3-1/TRBV3-2,TRBJ1-5,NA,16,CASSQAGQYGNQPQHF,TGTGCCAGCAGCCAAGCAGGGCAATACGGCAATCAGCCCCAGCATTTT
NA,TRBV28,TRBJ1-2,TRBD1,16,CASISGGQAPNYGYTF,TGTGCCAGCATTTCAGGGGGGCAGGCTCCTAACTATGGCTACACCTTC
NA,TRBV29-1,TRBJ1-4,NA,12,CSVEGGREKLFF,TGCAGCGTTGAAGGGGGTCGCGAAAAACTGTTTTTT
NA,TRBV7-9,TRBJ2-1,NA,13,CASATSRGNEQFF,TGTGCCAGCGCCACTAGTCGGGGGAATGAGCAGTTCTTC
NA,TRBV9,TRBJ1-5,NA,14,CASSPRQSNQPQHF,TGTGCCAGCAGCCCCAGACAGAGCAATCAGCCCCAGCATTTT
NA,TRBV19,TRBJ1-6,NA,18,CASSILPSGSSYNSPLHF,TGTGCCAGTAGTATTCTTCCTTCAGGGAGCTCCTATAATTCACCCCTCCACTTT
NA,TRBV7-7,TRBJ2-5,NA,14,CASSLWGNQETQYF,TGTGCTAGCAGCTTATGGGGCAACCAAGAGACCCAGTACTTC
NA,TRBV5-4,TRBJ2-1,NA,17,CASSPPIGRGRNNEQFF,TGTGCCAGCAGCCCCCCGATCGGGCGGGGCCGGAACAATGAGCAGTTCTTC
NA,TRBV5-6,TRBJ2-1,TRBD1,14,CASSLYDRGDEQFF,TGTGCCAGCAGCTTGTACGACAGGGGCGATGAGCAGTTCTTC
NA,TRBV19,TRBJ1-2,NA,14,CASSIVRGGYGYTF,TGTGCCAGTAGTATCGTCCGGGGAGGCTATGGCTACACCTTC
NA,TRBV18,TRBJ2-3,TRBD1,16,CASSPPGTGNPDTQYF,TGTGCCAGCTCACCACCCGGGACAGGGAACCCAGATACGCAGTATTTT
NA,TRBV15,TRBJ1-3,NA,15,CATSRDGQSGNTIYF,TGTGCCACCAGCAGAGATGGGCAGTCTGGAAACACCATATATTTT
once,TRBV6-2/TRBV6-3,TRBJ1-6,NA,17,CASSYSRGREINSPLHF,TGTGCCAGCAGTTACAGCCGGGGGCGAGAAATCAATTCACCCCTCCACTTT
NA,TRBV30,TRBJ1-5,TRBD1,13,CAWQQGFYQPQHF,TGTGCCTGGCAACAGGGGTTTTATCAGCCCCAGCATTTT
NA,TRBV2,TRBJ1-5,NA,15,CASSLPDYSNQPQHF,TGTGCCAGCAGCCTCCCGGATTATAGCAATCAGCCCCAGCATTTT
NA,TRBV18,TRBJ2-5,NA,13,CASSGTVQETQYF,TGTGCCAGCTCCGGGACGGTTCAAGAGACCCAGTACTTC
NA,TRBV14,TRBJ1-3,NA,13,CASSQGPIRTIYF,TGTGCCAGCAGCCAAGGCCCCATTCGCACCATATATTTT
NA,TRBV2,TRBJ2-5,NA,11,CASSIQETQYF,TGTGCCAGCAGCATCCAAGAGACCCAGTACTTC
NA,TRBV10-1,TRBJ1-2,TRBD1,15,CASSADRGKNYGYTF,TGCGCCAGCAGTGCGGACAGGGGAAAAAACTATGGCTACACCTTC
NA,TRBV30,TRBJ1-2,NA,12,CAWSGTFYGYTF,TGTGCCTGGTCCGGGACCTTCTATGGCTACACCTTC
NA,TRBV28,TRBJ1-2,TRBD1,15,CASSLYGQGPVGYTF,TGTGCCAGCAGTTTATACGGACAGGGTCCGGTTGGCTACACCTTC
NA,TRBV7-3,TRBJ1-5,NA,16,CASSLKSAEEGQPQHF,TGTGCCAGCAGCTTAAAGTCCGCAGAAGAGGGTCAGCCCCAGCATTTT
NA,TRBV3-1/TRBV3-2,TRBJ2-3,TRBD2,20,CASSQAPASGGTTSTDTQYF,TGTGCCAGCAGCCAAGCGCCCGCTAGCGGGGGGACGACTTCCACAGATACGCAGTATTTT
NA,TRBV24-1,TRBJ1-5,TRBD1,17,CATSVAGGPGSNQPQHF,TGTGCCACCAGTGTTGCAGGGGGGCCTGGGAGCAATCAGCCCCAGCATTTT
NA,TRBV21-1,TRBJ1-5,NA,17,CASSKRQGQGEDQPQHF,TGTGCCAGCAGCAAACGACAGGGGCAGGGGGAAGATCAGCCCCAGCATTTT
NA,TRBV27,TRBJ2-5,NA,13,CASMDRDQETQYF,TGTGCCAGCATGGACCGCGACCAAGAGACCCAGTACTTC
NA,TRBV25-1,TRBJ1-2,NA,13,CASSEHGNYGYTF,TGTGCCAGCAGTGAGCACGGTAACTATGGCTACACCTTC
NA,TRBV19,TRBJ2-1,NA,16,CASSTAGARRNNEQFF,TGTGCCAGTAGTACTGCCGGGGCTCGCCGCAACAATGAGCAGTTCTTC
NA,TRBV18,TRBJ2-7,NA,14,CASSPPAGNYEQYF,TGTGCCAGCTCACCACCCGCTGGGAACTACGAGCAGTACTTC
NA,TRBV7-3,TRBJ1-2,NA,15,CASSPSQISGYGYTF,TGTGCCAGCAGCCCTTCGCAGATCTCGGGCTATGGCTACACCTTC